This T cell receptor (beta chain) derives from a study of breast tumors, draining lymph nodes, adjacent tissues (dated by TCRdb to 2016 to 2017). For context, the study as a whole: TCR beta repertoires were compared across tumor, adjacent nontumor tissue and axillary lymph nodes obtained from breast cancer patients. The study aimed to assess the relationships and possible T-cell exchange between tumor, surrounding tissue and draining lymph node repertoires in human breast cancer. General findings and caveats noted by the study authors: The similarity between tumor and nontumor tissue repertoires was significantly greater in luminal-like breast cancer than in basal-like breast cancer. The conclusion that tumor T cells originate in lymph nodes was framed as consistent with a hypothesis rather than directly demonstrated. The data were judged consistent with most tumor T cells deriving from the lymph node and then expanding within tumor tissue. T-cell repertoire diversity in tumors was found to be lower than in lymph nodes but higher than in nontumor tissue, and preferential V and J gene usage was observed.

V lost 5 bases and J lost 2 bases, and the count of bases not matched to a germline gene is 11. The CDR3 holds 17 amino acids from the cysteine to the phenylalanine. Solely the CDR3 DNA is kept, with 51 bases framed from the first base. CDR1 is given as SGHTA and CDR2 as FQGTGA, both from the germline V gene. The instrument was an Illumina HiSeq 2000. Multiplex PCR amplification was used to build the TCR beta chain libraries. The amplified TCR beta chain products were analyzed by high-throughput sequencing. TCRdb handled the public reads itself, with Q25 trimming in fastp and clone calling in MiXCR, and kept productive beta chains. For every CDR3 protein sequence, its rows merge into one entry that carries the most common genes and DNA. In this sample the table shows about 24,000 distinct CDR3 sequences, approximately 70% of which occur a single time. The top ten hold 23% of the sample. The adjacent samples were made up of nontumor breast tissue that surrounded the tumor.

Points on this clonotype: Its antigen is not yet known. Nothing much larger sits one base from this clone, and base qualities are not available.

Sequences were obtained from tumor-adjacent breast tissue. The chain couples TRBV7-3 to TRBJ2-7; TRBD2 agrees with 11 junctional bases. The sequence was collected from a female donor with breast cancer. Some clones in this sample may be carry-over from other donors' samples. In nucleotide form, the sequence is TGTGCCAGCAGCCTGGGACTAGCGGAGGAGAACCCCTACGAGCAGTACTTC. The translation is CASSLGLAEENPYEQYF.